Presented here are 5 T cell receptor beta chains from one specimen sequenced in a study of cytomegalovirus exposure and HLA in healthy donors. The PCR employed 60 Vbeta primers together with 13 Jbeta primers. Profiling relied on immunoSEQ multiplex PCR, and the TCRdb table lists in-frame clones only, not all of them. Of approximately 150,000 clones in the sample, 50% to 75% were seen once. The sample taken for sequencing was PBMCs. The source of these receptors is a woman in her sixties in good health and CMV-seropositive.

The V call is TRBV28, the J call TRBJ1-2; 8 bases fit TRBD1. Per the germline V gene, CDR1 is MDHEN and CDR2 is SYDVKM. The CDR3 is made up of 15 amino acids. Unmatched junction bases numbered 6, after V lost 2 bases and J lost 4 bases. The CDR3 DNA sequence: TGTGCCAGCAGTTTAGGGGGACAGGCTACCTATGGCTACACCTTC. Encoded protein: CASSLGGQATYGYTF.

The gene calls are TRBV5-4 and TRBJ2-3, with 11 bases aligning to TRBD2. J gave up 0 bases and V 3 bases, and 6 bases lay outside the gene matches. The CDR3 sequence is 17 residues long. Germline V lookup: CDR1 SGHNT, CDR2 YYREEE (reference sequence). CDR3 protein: CASSSSGRWTSTDTQYF. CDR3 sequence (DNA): TGTGCCAGCAGCTCTAGCGGGAGGTGGACTAGCACAGATACGCAGTATTTT.

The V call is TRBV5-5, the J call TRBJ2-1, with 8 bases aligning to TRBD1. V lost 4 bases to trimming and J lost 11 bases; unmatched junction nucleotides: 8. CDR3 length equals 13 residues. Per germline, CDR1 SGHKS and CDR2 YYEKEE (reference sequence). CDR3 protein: CASSLGQAAKQFF. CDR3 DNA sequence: TGTGCCAGCAGCCTGGGACAGGCAGCAAAGCAGTTCTTC.

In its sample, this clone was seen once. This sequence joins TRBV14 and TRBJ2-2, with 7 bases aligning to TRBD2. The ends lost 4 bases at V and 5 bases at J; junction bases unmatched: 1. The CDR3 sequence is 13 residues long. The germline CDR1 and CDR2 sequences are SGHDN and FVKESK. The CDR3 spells CASSPRETGELFF. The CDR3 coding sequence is TGTGCCAGCAGCCCGCGGGAGACCGGGGAGCTGTTTTTT.

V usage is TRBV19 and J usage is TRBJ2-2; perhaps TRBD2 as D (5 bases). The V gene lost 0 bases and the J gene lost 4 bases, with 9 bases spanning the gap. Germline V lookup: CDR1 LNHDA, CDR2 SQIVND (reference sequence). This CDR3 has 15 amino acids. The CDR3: CASSIEERITGELFF. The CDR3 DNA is TGTGCCAGTAGTATAGAAGAGCGGATCACCGGGGAGCTGTTTTTT.